This paragraph reports one TCR beta chain. Its cognate antigen is unknown. The data stem from a study of T cell responses to AZD1222 COVID-19 vaccine. Study-wide points: Rises in breadth and depth of Spike-specific TCRs came after two AZD1222 doses. There were vaccine-associated CD4 TCRs across spike, dominant at 160-218 and 743-854. Clonal diversity was possibly underestimated, and the donors were mostly white British, with more females. A reported finding is that nearly half of spike-specific TCRs target unmutated variant regions.

The CDR3 sequence is 15 residues long. The germline V gene encodes CDR1 SNHLY and CDR2 FYNNEI. The trim removed 3 bases at V and 3 bases at J, leaving 7 bases unmatched. Sequencing was performed with immunoSEQ multiplex PCR; in TCRdb, only in-frame clones are kept and a portion is missing. The data contain 120,000 to 150,000 clones, approximately 95% of them singletons. This clonotype originated in an adult in good health. The starting material was peripheral blood, obtained on day 0 of MenACWY control vaccination. The gene calls are TRBV2 and TRBJ1-1, with 7 positions matching TRBD1. The CDR3 region is CASSDPGQVHTEAFF. CDR3 DNA: TGTGCCAGCAGTGACCCCGGACAGGTCCACACTGAAGCTTTCTTT.